These 15 T cell receptor beta chains were all obtained from the same sample, sequenced in a study of neurological immune-mediated disorders. TCRdb redid the calling of the 5' RACE reads with MiXCR, one entry per CDR3 protein. Of some 38,000 distinct CDR3 sequences listed, 3% to 3.5% are singletons. Time point defined: longitudinal time-point 1 (baseline). Sequences were obtained from PBMCs. These receptor sequences come from an older woman with multiple sclerosis.

This clonotype was detected ten times or more. This chain uses TRBV7-2 with TRBJ1-2; tentatively, D is TRBD1 (6 bases). The CDR3 spans 16 residues. The V and J ends lost 0 bases and 5 bases respectively, with 16 bases between them. CDR1 and CDR2 (germline): SGHTA, FQGNSA. DNA of the CDR3: TGTGCCAGCAGCTTAGCGTTAGGCAGGGGAGGGTATGGCTACACCTTC. Translated: CASSLALGRGGYGYTF. Supplemented by reference TRBV7-2 and TRBJ1-2, the full variable domain reads GAGVSQSPSNKVTEKGKDVELRCDPISGHTALYWYRQSLGQGLEFLIYFQGNSAPDKSGLPSDRFSAERTGGSVSTLTIQRTQQEDSAVYLCASSLALGRGGYGYTFGSGTRLTVV.

This clonotype was detected ten times or more. The chain has TRBV7-6 and TRBJ2-5; no clear D gene. This CDR3 is 13 amino acids long. V was clipped by 1 base and J by 5 bases, with 8 bases between them. Germline CDR1 reads SGHVS; CDR2 reads FNYEAQ. The chain's CDR3 is CASSLGVWETQYF. In DNA form, the CDR3 reads TGTGCCAGCAGCTTAGGGGTGTGGGAGACCCAGTACTTC. The variable domain in full, with the rest retrieved from reference TRBV7-6 and TRBJ2-5, is GAGVSQSPRYKVTKRGQDVALRCDPISGHVSLYWYRQALGQGPEFLTYFNYEAQQDKSGLPNDRFSAERPEGSISTLTIQRTEQRDSAMYRCASSLGVWETQYFGPGTRLLVL.

The rearrangement uses TRBV5-1 and TRBJ2-7; 11 bases align to TRBD1. This CDR3 comprises 16 residues. After removal of 0 bases from V and 5 bases from J, the junction contained 7 bases not matched to a gene. The V gene's germline CDR1 is SGHRS and CDR2 YFSETQ. The CDR3 loop reads CASSLDPPGQGDEQYF. As DNA, the CDR3 is TGCGCCAGCAGCTTGGATCCCCCGGGACAGGGGGACGAGCAGTACTTC.

This clonotype was seen repeatedly, ten times or more. The rearrangement uses TRBV28 and TRBJ1-1; possibly TRBD1 for D (6 bases). V shed 3 bases and J shed 3 bases, with 11 bases lying between them. The CDR3 has 14 amino acids. Germline V gene sequence: CDR1 MDHEN, CDR2 SYDVKM. In nucleotides, the CDR3 is TGTGCCAGCAGTTTGGGGGCAGGGTACACTGAAGCTTTCTTT. It encodes CASSLGAGYTEAFF.

The sample holds many counts of this clonotype. CDR3 loop: CASNRGGTEAFF. For the CDR3, the DNA is TGTGCCTCAAATCGGGGAGGAACTGAAGCTTTCTTT. The V call is TRBV30, the J call TRBJ1-1; D uncertain. CDR1 is GTSNPN, CDR2 SVGIG, per germline (reference sequence). Trimming cost V 7 bases and J 5 bases, with 14 bases left between them. This CDR3 has 12 amino acids.

This clonotype was picked up a small number of times. The chain recombines TRBV5-6 with TRBJ1-4; 9 nucleotides align to TRBD1. The germline gives CDR1 SGHDT, CDR2 YYEEEE. V lost 0 bases and J lost 8; bases outside the gene matches: 8. The CDR3 covers 16 residues. The CDR3 spells CASSLEGTGISEKLFF. Written as DNA, the CDR3 is TGTGCCAGCAGCTTGGAGGGGACAGGGATTAGCGAAAAACTGTTTTTT.

The sample holds a few counts of this clonotype. A much larger clone lies a single base off, so this may be a read error. The chain is built from TRBV3-1 and TRBJ1-5; 9 bases match TRBD1. Germline CDR1 LGHDT, CDR2 YNNKEL (reference sequence). This CDR3 spans 13 amino acids. DNA for the CDR3: TGTGCCAGTGGACAGGGGCCGGGTGGGGCCCAGAATTTT. Translating it yields CASGQGPGGAQNF.

This clonotype occurred many times. This chain connects TRBV5-1 to TRBJ2-3; 7 bases map to TRBD1. The V and J ends lost 5 bases and 4 bases, in that order; junction bases with no gene match: 7. CDR1 and CDR2 from the germline V gene are SGHRS and YFSETQ. This CDR3 contains 14 residues. The CDR3 spells CASRSQGVSDTQYF. In DNA, the CDR3 is TGCGCCAGCAGATCCCAGGGGGTCTCAGATACGCAGTATTTT.

At least ten counts were recorded for this clonotype. This chain connects TRBV12-3 or TRBV12-4 to TRBJ1-5; D is uncertain. The CDR3 totals 12 residues. Trimming removed 3 bases from V and 6 bases from J, with 6 bases in between. The CDR3 nucleotides are TGTGCCAGCAGTTTCTGGAGTCAGCCCCAGCATTTT. It encodes CASSFWSQPQHF.

The V and J genes are TRBV6-5 and TRBJ1-1, with D possibly being TRBD1 (5 bases). The CDR3 is 13 residues long. Trimming shortened V by 7 bases and J by 0 bases, and 9 bases separated the two germline ends. Germline CDR1 MNHEY, CDR2 SVGAGI. The CDR3 bases are TGTGCCAGCAAGGGGTTTATGAACACTGAAGCTTTCTTT. Encoded protein: CASKGFMNTEAFF.

This clonotype was counted only a few times. The V and J genes are TRBV7-6 and TRBJ1-4, with D possibly TRBD1 on 6 matching bases. The germline CDR1 and CDR2 sequences are SGHVS and FNYEAQ. There are 13 residues in the CDR3. V lost 5 bases to trimming and J lost 10 bases, with 14 bases between them. CDR3 in amino acids: CASSPTGYAKLFF. The DNA for the CDR3 is TGTGCCAGCAGCCCAACAGGGTATGCAAAACTGTTTTTT. The whole variable domain, filled in from reference TRBV7-6 and TRBJ1-4, reads GAGVSQSPRYKVTKRGQDVALRCDPISGHVSLYWYRQALGQGPEFLTYFNYEAQQDKSGLPNDRFSAERPEGSISTLTIQRTEQRDSAMYRCASSPTGYAKLFFGSGTQLSVL.

This clonotype was counted many times. The DNA of the CDR3 is TGTGCCAGCTCACCCTACGGCCAGGCGACGGGCTACACCTTC. It is translated as CASSPYGQATGYTF. V is TRBV18 and J is TRBJ1-2; D remains unclear. Trimming stripped 3 bases from V and 8 bases from J, with 16 bases between. The CDR3 contains 14 residues. Germline CDR1 reads KGHSH; CDR2 reads LQKENI.

This clonotype was recorded many times. The rearrangement joins TRBV20-1 to TRBJ2-3; possible D gene TRBD2, 6 bases. Germline CDR1 reads DFQATT; CDR2 reads SNEGSKA (reference sequence). With 0 bases removed from V and 1 base from J, the gap between germline ends came to 11 bases. The CDR3 runs 15 residues. CDR3 loop: CSARDGASGTDTQYF. CDR3 DNA: TGCAGTGCTAGAGATGGGGCTAGCGGCACAGATACGCAGTATTTT.

In its sample, this clonotype was seen many times. This chain links TRBV12-3 or TRBV12-4 with TRBJ1-5; a possible D gene is TRBD1 (5 bases). CDR3 length: 13 residues. The V end was cut by 4 bases, the J end by 3 bases, with 7 bases between. The CDR3, as DNA: TGTGCCAGCAGTTCAGGGCACAATCAGCCCCAGCATTTT. Translated: CASSSGHNQPQHF.

This clonotype was observed at least ten times. The CDR3 DNA follows: TGTGCCACCAACCCTTCGGGGAGGGTGGACACTGAAGCTTTCTTT. It yields the protein CATNPSGRVDTEAFF. The V and J genes are TRBV19 and TRBJ1-1; D unclear. V lost 10 bases and J lost 3, with 21 bases in between. Per germline, CDR1 LNHDA and CDR2 SQIVND (reference sequence). The CDR3 runs 15 residues.